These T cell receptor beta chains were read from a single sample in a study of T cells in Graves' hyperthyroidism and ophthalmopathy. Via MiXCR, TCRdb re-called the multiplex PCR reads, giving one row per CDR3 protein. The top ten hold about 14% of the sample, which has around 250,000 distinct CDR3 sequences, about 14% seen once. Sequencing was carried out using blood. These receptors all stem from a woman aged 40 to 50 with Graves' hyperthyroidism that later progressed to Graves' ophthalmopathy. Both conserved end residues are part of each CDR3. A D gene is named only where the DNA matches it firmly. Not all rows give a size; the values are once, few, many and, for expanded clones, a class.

TGTGCCAGCAGTGAAGTATGGAACACTGAAGCTTTCTTT | CASSEVWNTEAFF | TRBJ1-1 | . | few | TRBV2
TGTGCCAGCAGTGAAAAATCTTATTCAGGGAGCTCCTACAATGAGCAGTTCTTC | CASSEKSYSGSSYNEQFF | TRBJ2-1 | . | many | TRBV6-1
TGTGCCAGCAGCCCCTGGACTAGCGGGAGGGCCACAGATACGCAGTATTTT | CASSPWTSGRATDTQYF | TRBJ2-3 | TRBD2 | few | TRBV7-8
TGTGCCAGCAGCGCGGGGGGGGGACCCCTCCACTTT | CASSAGGGPLHF | TRBJ1-6 | . | many | TRBV5-6
TGTGCCAGCATCGGTCAGGTTGGACAGCAGTTCTTC | CASIGQVGQQFF | TRBJ2-1 | . | many | TRBV28
TGTGCCAGCAGTGACGGATCCTATGGCTACACCTTC | CASSDGSYGYTF | TRBJ1-2 | . | many | TRBV6-1
TGTGCCAGCAGCTCGGACCCTGCGGGTGAAGCTTTCTTT | CASSSDPAGEAFF | TRBJ1-1 | . | many | TRBV7-8
TGTGCCAGCAGCTTGGGGACAGGGTCTACCGGGGCAGCTTTCTTT | CASSLGTGSTGAAFF | TRBJ1-1 | TRBD1 | many | TRBV7-2
TGTGCCAGCAAGGGTCTGGGATTGATCGGGGAGCTGTTTTTT | CASKGLGLIGELFF | TRBJ2-2 | . | many | TRBV6-1
TGTGCCAGCAGCTTGTCCCTGGGACAGCTCCAAGAGACCCAGTACTTC | CASSLSLGQLQETQYF | TRBJ2-5 | TRBD1 | many | TRBV5-5
TGCGCCAGCGCAGACAGGGAGGGTTCACCCCTCCACTTT | CASADREGSPLHF | TRBJ1-6 | TRBD1 | . | TRBV4-1
TGCAGTGCTACGTTGCCTCTCGGTTACACTGAAGCTTTCTTT | CSATLPLGYTEAFF | TRBJ1-1 | . | many | TRBV20-1
TGTGCCAGCGGAAAGCAGTTCTTC | CASGKQFF | TRBJ2-1 | . | many | TRBV28
TGCGCCAGCAGCCAAGATCACGTACGTAGCAATCAGCCCCAGCATTTT | CASSQDHVRSNQPQHF | TRBJ1-5 | . | . | TRBV4-1
TGTGCCAGCAGCTCCTGGCAGGGGAAGGGAGCTTTCTTT | CASSSWQGKGAFF | TRBJ1-1 | . | many | TRBV5-8
TGTGCCAGCAGACCTCGCGCCGGGGGTTCCGTGGCTGAAGCTTTCTTT | CASRPRAGGSVAEAFF | TRBJ1-1 | . | . | TRBV28
TGTGCCAGCAGCCAAGCTAGCGGGAGGGTCCACGAGCAGTACTTC | CASSQASGRVHEQYF | TRBJ2-7 | TRBD2 | . | TRBV14
TGCGCCAGCAGTGAGTCGGCCCGAGGGGGCGAGCAGTACTTC | CASSESARGGEQYF | TRBJ2-7 | . | many | TRBV10-2
TGTGCCATCAGTGAGTCGCCGGGATTATCTTGCGAGCAGTACTTC | CAISESPGLSCEQYF | TRBJ2-7 | . | many | TRBV10-3
TGTGCCAGCAGTAATCGCCGGGACAGGGTTTACAATGAGCAGTTCTTC | CASSNRRDRVYNEQFF | TRBJ2-1 | TRBD1 | . | TRBV6-1
TGTGCCAGCGCAAAGACCCGGACTAGCGGGAGGAATGAGCAGTTCTTC | CASAKTRTSGRNEQFF | TRBJ2-1 | TRBD2 | once | TRBV6-2/TRBV6-3
TGTGCCAGCAATCCCCGGGGACTGCTCACAGATACGCAGTATTTT | CASNPRGLLTDTQYF | TRBJ2-3 | . | many | TRBV28
TGTGCCAGCAGTTTATCCCGGGAAGGTGAGACCCAGTACTTC | CASSLSREGETQYF | TRBJ2-5 | . | many | TRBV27
TGTGCCAGCTCTTCTCAACAGAGCACCGGGGAGCTGTTTTTT | CASSSQQSTGELFF | TRBJ2-2 | . | . | TRBV18
TGTGCCAGCAACGCCGGGACAGGGGGGCGGGAGCAGTACTTC | CASNAGTGGREQYF | TRBJ2-7 | TRBD1 | many | TRBV6-1